The 24 T cell receptor beta chains listed next were all sequenced from one sample in a study of TIL therapy for anti-PD-1-resistant metastatic lung cancer. Time point noted: pre-treatment sample, taken before nivolumab and TIL therapy. This was the immunoSEQ v3 assay. Sequencing was performed with immunoSEQ multiplex PCR; in TCRdb, only in-frame clones are kept and a portion is missing. Of roughly 60,000 clones listed, around four fifths are singletons. The material was blood, obtained at baseline. The source of these receptors is a person aged 25-79 years with non-small cell lung cancer.

The CDR3 loop reads CASSPTGNEQFF. The CDR3 nucleotides are TGTGCCAGCAGCCCCACGGGGAATGAGCAGTTCTTC. The chain links TRBV7-3 to TRBJ2-1; perhaps TRBD2 as D (5 bases). V dropped 5 bases and J dropped 7 bases, with 9 bases sitting between them. Germline lookup yields CDR1 SGHTA and CDR2 FQGTGA. The CDR3 consists of 12 residues.

The V and J genes are TRBV27 and TRBJ2-7; TRBD2 matches at 7 bases. Germline assignment: CDR1 MNHEY and CDR2 SMNVEV (reference sequence). V lost 3 bases, J lost 3 bases, and 2 bases stayed unmatched. The CDR3 sequence is 13 residues long. The CDR3 region is CASSLGGIYEQYF. The CDR3 coding sequence is TGTGCCAGCAGTTTGGGGGGGATCTACGAGCAGTACTTC.

The rearrangement joins TRBV28 to TRBJ2-7; 7 nucleotides match TRBD2. Unmatched junction bases numbered 8, after V lost 4 bases and J lost 2 bases. CDR3 size: 15 residues. Germline V gene sequence: CDR1 MDHEN, CDR2 SYDVKM. CDR3 protein: CASSYLGRTPYEQYF. DNA for the CDR3: TGTGCCAGCAGTTATCTCGGGAGGACCCCCTACGAGCAGTACTTC. The full variable domain, rest sourced from reference TRBV28 and TRBJ2-7, is DVKVTQSSRYLVKRTGEKVFLECVQDMDHENMFWYRQDPGLGLRLIYFSYDVKMKEKGDIPEGYSVSREKKERFSLILESASTNQTSMYLCASSYLGRTPYEQYFGPGTRLTVT.

CDR3 bases: TGTGCCAGCAGTGAGACAGCCCAATATCAGCCCCAGCATTTT. Its protein is CASSETAQYQPQHF. The chain recombines TRBV2 with TRBJ1-5; TRBD1 is a possible D gene (5 bases). CDR1 is SNHLY and CDR2 is FYNNEI in the germline V gene. V was cut by 3 bases and J by 5 bases, with 11 bases left in between. CDR3 length: 14 residues.

The chain has TRBV11-3 and TRBJ2-7, with 7 bases lining up with TRBD1. Germline V lookup: CDR1 SGHNT, CDR2 YENEEA. J lost 3 bases, V lost 5 bases, and 4 bases had no gene match. The CDR3 has 13 residues. CDR3 sequence reads: CASSDRDSYEQYF. For the CDR3, the DNA is TGTGCCAGCAGCGATCGGGACAGCTACGAGCAGTACTTC.

The V gene is TRBV29-1, the J gene TRBJ2-7, with a tentative D call TRBD2 (6 bases). Germline V gene lookup returns CDR1 SQVTM and CDR2 ANQGSEA. The CDR3 extends over 12 amino acids. Trimming removed 7 bases at V and 0 bases at J, with 10 bases between. The CDR3 reads CSGGGNSYEQYF. The CDR3 DNA reads TGCAGCGGGGGAGGCAACTCCTACGAGCAGTACTTC.

J is TRBJ1-2 and V is TRBV6-5; 7 bases map to TRBD1. Germline loops: CDR1 MNHEY, CDR2 SVGAGI. This CDR3 comprises 13 residues. The V gene end was trimmed by 0 bases and the J gene end by 5 bases; junction bases not matched to a gene: 0. DNA for the CDR3: TGTGCCAGCAGTTACTCACAGGGGTATGGCTACACCTTC. This encodes CASSYSQGYGYTF.

CDR3 protein: CASSLSEGTQYF. DNA for the CDR3: TGTGCCAGCAGCTTATCGGAGGGGACGCAGTATTTT. The rearrangement links TRBV7-8 to TRBJ2-3; the D gene is possibly TRBD2 (6 bases). The CDR3 loop spans 12 amino acids. Germline loops: CDR1 SGHVS, CDR2 FQNEAQ. V gave up 2 bases and J gave up 9 bases, with 9 bases separating them. The variable domain in full, completed from reference TRBV7-8 and TRBJ2-3, reads GAGVSQSPRYKVAKRGQDVALRCDPISGHVSLFWYQQALGQGPEFLTYFQNEAQLDKSGLPSDRFFAERPEGSVSTLKIQRTQQEDSAVYLCASSLSEGTQYFGPGTRLTVL.

This chain links TRBV19 with TRBJ1-5; tentative D call: TRBD1 (6 bases). V was trimmed by 4 bases and J by 0 bases, leaving 10 bases between them. CDR1 LNHDA and CDR2 SQIVND come from the germline V gene (reference sequence). The CDR3 covers 15 residues. CDR3 in amino acids: CASSSQGNSNQPQHF. The CDR3 DNA reads TGTGCCAGTAGTAGTCAGGGGAATAGCAATCAGCCCCAGCATTTT.

V and J are TRBV5-5 and TRBJ2-1, with 12 nucleotides matching TRBD2. The CDR3 length is 18 residues. Germline trimming cut 4 bases from V and 7 bases from J; bases unmatched to any gene: 15. Germline loops: CDR1 SGHKS, CDR2 YYEKEE (reference sequence). The CDR3 nucleotides read TGTGCCAGCAGCCCGAAACCCCGACTAGCGGGAGTTTATAATGAGCAGTTCTTC. Residues: CASSPKPRLAGVYNEQFF.

This clone has just one count. The CDR3 here is CASSQGWGQGNTEAFF. CDR3 nucleotide sequence: TGCGCCAGCAGCCAAGGCTGGGGACAGGGTAACACTGAAGCTTTCTTT. J is TRBJ1-1 and V is TRBV4-3, with 9 bases matching TRBD1. J lost 2 bases, V lost 1 base, and 5 bases had no gene match. The CDR3 consists of 16 residues. Germline-derived CDR1 and CDR2 are LGHNA and YSLEER.

This clone appeared a few times. The rearrangement joins TRBV25-1 to TRBJ2-1; D is unclear. Germline V CDR1 and CDR2: MGHDK, SYGVNS. The CDR3 loop spans 13 amino acids. V gave up 3 bases and J gave up 5 bases, with 8 bases separating them. The CDR3 reads CASSDSANNEQFF. Written as DNA, the CDR3 is TGTGCCAGCAGTGATTCTGCTAACAATGAGCAGTTCTTC.

This clone was found a few times. At the DNA level, this CDR3 is encoded by other sequences in the same sample as well. The chain uses TRBV7-9 and TRBJ1-4; D is possibly TRBD1 (5 bases). Germline V CDR1 and CDR2: SEHNR, FQNEAQ (reference sequence). CDR3 size: 11 residues. Trimming shortened V by 5 bases and J by 8 bases, and 6 bases separated the two germline ends. CDR3 in DNA: TGTGCCAGCAGCCCAGGGGAAAAACTGTTTTTT. Translated: CASSPGEKLFF.

The chain is built from TRBV30 and TRBJ2-7; D is possibly TRBD2 (6 bases). The CDR3 contains 14 residues. V was clipped by 2 bases and J by 3 bases, with 14 bases between them. Germline V gene sequence: CDR1 GTSNPN, CDR2 SVGIG (reference sequence). The CDR3 DNA sequence: TGTGCCTGGAGTCCAACCCGACTAGTCTACGAGCAGTACTTC. Its protein product is CAWSPTRLVYEQYF.

The V and J genes are TRBV11-3 and TRBJ2-3; a possible D gene is TRBD2 (5 bases). V was shortened by 1 base and J by 3 bases, with 5 bases between the two germline ends. CDR3 length equals 13 residues. Germline V gene sequence: CDR1 SGHNT, CDR2 YENEEA. CDR3 nucleotide sequence: TGTGCCAGCAGCTTAGCGGGGACAGATACGCAGTATTTT. It specifies CASSLAGTDTQYF.

This clone was counted between two and nine times. Written as DNA, the CDR3 is TGTGCCAGCAGCCCCCAGACAGGGACCGAGCAGTACTTC. Encoded protein: CASSPQTGTEQYF. The gene calls are TRBV11-2 and TRBJ2-7; 7 positions agree with TRBD1. Germline CDR1 reads SGHAT; CDR2 reads FQNNGV. The ends lost 5 bases at V and 6 bases at J; junction bases unmatched: 7. The length of the CDR3 is 13 residues. Using reference TRBV11-2 and TRBJ2-7 for the parts outside the CDR3, the full variable domain is EAGVAQSPRYKIIEKRQSVAFWCNPISGHATLYWYQQILGQGPKLLIQFQNNGVVDDSQLPKDRFSAERLKGVDSTLKIQPAKLEDSAVYLCASSPQTGTEQYFGPGTRLTVT.

The chain recombines TRBV4-3 with TRBJ2-3; D perhaps matches TRBD2 (5 bases). Germline CDR1 and CDR2: LGHNA and YSLEER. This CDR3 has 15 residues. The V end was cut by 0 bases, the J end by 4 bases, with 11 bases between. In DNA, the CDR3 is TGCGCCAGCAGCCAAGATATGTGGGGAGCAGATACGCAGTATTTT. Encoded protein: CASSQDMWGADTQYF.

This chain connects TRBV28 to TRBJ1-5; a possible D gene is TRBD1 (6 bases). Germline CDR1 and CDR2: MDHEN and SYDVKM. This CDR3 has 16 residues. V lost 4 bases, J lost 3 bases, and 16 bases lay in between. CDR3 protein: CASSSPVGQNNQPQHF. In DNA form, the CDR3 reads TGTGCCAGCAGTTCCCCAGTCGGACAGAACAATCAGCCCCAGCATTTT.

J is TRBJ1-5 and V is TRBV4-1, with D possibly matching TRBD1 (5 bases). Germline assignment: CDR1 MGHRA and CDR2 YSYEKL. This CDR3 contains 15 residues. V shed 1 base and J shed 4 bases, with 11 bases lying between them. In DNA form, the CDR3 reads TGCGCCAGCAGCCAAGTAGTCGGGGCGAATCAGCCCCAGCATTTT. It specifies CASSQVVGANQPQHF.

The V gene is TRBV5-1, the J gene TRBJ2-2; a possible D gene is TRBD1 (5 bases). With 1 base removed from V and 6 bases from J, the gap between germline ends came to 16 bases. CDR1 and CDR2 from the germline V gene are SGHRS and YFSETQ. The CDR3 consists of 16 residues. CDR3: CASSLPPAGPPGELFF. The CDR3 region has the DNA TGCGCCAGCAGCTTGCCTCCCGCAGGGCCCCCCGGGGAGCTGTTTTTT.

This clone appeared a few times. The chain joins TRBV5-6 to TRBJ1-2; D gene uncertain. Looked up from germline, CDR1 is SGHDT and CDR2 is YYEEEE. The CDR3 length is 13 residues. The V end lost 2 bases, the J end lost 4 bases, and 9 bases lay between the germline ends. CDR3 nucleotides: TGTGCCAGCAGCTTTCTAGAAGCCTATGGCTACACCTTC. Translated, it gives CASSFLEAYGYTF.

The chain is built from TRBV18 and TRBJ1-1; a possible D gene is TRBD1 (5 bases). This CDR3 contains 14 residues. Germline values: CDR1 KGHSH, CDR2 LQKENI. The V end lost 2 bases, the J end lost 5 bases, and 12 bases lay between the germline ends. CDR3 DNA: TGTGCCAGCTCACCATCCGCCGGGGGGACTGAAGCTTTCTTT. Amino acids: CASSPSAGGTEAFF.

The chain combines TRBV11-3 with TRBJ2-6; possibly TRBD1 for D (5 bases). The length of the CDR3 is 15 residues. Trimming took 0 bases from V and 3 from J, leaving 6 bases between them. CDR1 is SGHNT and CDR2 is YENEEA in the germline V gene. CDR3 region: CASSLEGRGANVLTF. CDR3 nucleotide sequence: TGTGCCAGCAGCTTAGAGGGGCGTGGGGCCAACGTCCTGACTTTC.

The chain has TRBV25-1 and TRBJ2-1; the D is unclear. With 1 base removed from V and 10 bases from J, the gap between germline ends came to 5 bases. This CDR3 has 11 residues. The germline CDR1 and CDR2 sequences are MGHDK and SYGVNS. In DNA, the CDR3 is TGTGCCAGCAGTGAATCTTCGGAGCAGTTCTTC. It translates to CASSESSEQFF.